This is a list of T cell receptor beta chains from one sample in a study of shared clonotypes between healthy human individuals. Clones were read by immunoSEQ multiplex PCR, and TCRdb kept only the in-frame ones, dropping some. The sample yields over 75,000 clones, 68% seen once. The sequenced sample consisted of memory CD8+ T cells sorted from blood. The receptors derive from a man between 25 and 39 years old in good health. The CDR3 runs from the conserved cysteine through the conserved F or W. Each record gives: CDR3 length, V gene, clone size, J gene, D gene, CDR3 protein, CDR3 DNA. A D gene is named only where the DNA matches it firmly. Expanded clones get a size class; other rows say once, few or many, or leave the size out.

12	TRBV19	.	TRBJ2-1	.	CASIVGLSEQFF	TGTGCCAGTATCGTAGGACTAAGTGAGCAGTTCTTC
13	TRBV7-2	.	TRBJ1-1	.	CASSLIQGTEAFF	TGTGCCAGCAGCTTAATTCAGGGCACTGAAGCTTTCTTT
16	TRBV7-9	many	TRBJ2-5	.	CASSLSRGTDQETQYF	TGTGCCAGCAGCTTATCTAGGGGAACGGACCAAGAGACCCAGTACTTC
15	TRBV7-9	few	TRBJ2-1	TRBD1	CASSLARTGENEQFF	TGTGCCAGCAGCTTAGCGAGGACAGGGGAAAATGAGCAGTTCTTC
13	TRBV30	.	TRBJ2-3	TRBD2	CAWSRGGSDTQYF	TGTGCCTGGAGCCGGGGAGGGTCGGATACGCAGTATTTT
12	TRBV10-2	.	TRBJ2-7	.	CASSDSSYEQYF	TGCGCCAGCAGTGACTCGTCCTACGAGCAGTACTTC
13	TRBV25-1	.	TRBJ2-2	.	CASSYRYTGELFF	TGTGCCAGCTCTTACCGCTACACCGGGGAGCTGTTTTTT
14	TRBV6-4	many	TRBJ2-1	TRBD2	CASSALAGGDEQFF	TGTGCCAGCAGTGCACTAGCGGGAGGCGATGAGCAGTTCTTC
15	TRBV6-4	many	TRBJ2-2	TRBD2	CASSAGTSGTGELFF	TGTGCCAGCAGTGCCGGGACTAGCGGCACCGGGGAGCTGTTTTTT
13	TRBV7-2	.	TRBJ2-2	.	CASSLLKPGELFF	TGTGCCAGCAGCTTACTAAAACCCGGGGAGCTGTTTTTT
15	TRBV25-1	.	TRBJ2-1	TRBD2	CASSVLAGGVNEQFF	TGTGCCAGCAGTGTCCTAGCGGGAGGAGTAAATGAGCAGTTCTTC
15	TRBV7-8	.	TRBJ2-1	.	CASSFQGGGCNEQFF	TGTGCCAGCAGCTTCCAGGGGGGAGGGTGCAATGAGCAGTTCTTC
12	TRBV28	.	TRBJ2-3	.	CASSFRRNTQYF	TGTGCCAGCAGTTTCCGCCGGAATACGCAGTATTTT
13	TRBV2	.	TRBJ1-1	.	CASRGEWAGTAFF	TGTGCCAGCAGGGGTGAATGGGCAGGTACAGCTTTCTTT
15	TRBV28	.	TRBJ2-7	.	CASSLRAEDSYEQYF	TGTGCCAGCAGTTTGCGAGCGGAAGATAGCTACGAGCAGTACTTC
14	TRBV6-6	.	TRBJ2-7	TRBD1	CASSYQTGGYEQYF	TGTGCCAGCAGTTACCAAACAGGGGGGTACGAGCAGTACTTC
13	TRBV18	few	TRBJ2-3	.	CASSRQNTDTQYF	TGTGCCAGCTCACGACAGAACACAGATACGCAGTATTTT
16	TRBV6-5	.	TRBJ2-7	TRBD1	CASSYSGTGYAYEQYF	TGTGCCAGCAGTTACTCGGGGACAGGCTACGCCTACGAGCAGTACTTC
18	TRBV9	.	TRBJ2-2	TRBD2	CASSVAVGSGRNTGELFF	TGTGCCAGCAGCGTAGCCGTTGGAAGCGGGAGGAACACCGGGGAGCTGTTTTTT
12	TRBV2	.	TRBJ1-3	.	CASRYSGNTIYF	TGTGCCAGCAGATATTCTGGAAACACCATATATTTT
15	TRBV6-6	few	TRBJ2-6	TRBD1	CASRLRGPGANVLTF	TGTGCCAGCAGACTCAGGGGGCCCGGGGCCAACGTCCTGACTTTC
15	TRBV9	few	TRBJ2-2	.	CASSVGGVGSGELFF	TGTGCCAGCAGCGTAGGCGGGGTGGGGAGCGGGGAGCTGTTTTTT
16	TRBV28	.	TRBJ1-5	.	CASSSLWGISNQPQHF	TGTGCCAGCAGCTCCCTTTGGGGGATCAGCAATCAGCCCCAGCATTTT
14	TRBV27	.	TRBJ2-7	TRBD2	CASSSGTRAYEQYF	TGTGCCAGCAGTTCCGGGACTAGGGCCTACGAGCAGTACTTC
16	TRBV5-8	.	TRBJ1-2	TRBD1	CASSLVPGQGTYGYTF	TGTGCCAGCAGCTTGGTCCCGGGACAGGGTACCTATGGCTACACCTTC
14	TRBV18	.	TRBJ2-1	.	CATRGGESDNEQFF	TGTGCCACAAGAGGGGGAGAAAGTGACAATGAGCAGTTCTTC
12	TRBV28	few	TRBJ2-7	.	CASSLIGGEQYF	TGTGCCAGCAGTTTAATAGGGGGCGAGCAGTACTTC
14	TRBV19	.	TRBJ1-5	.	CASSIEGRNQPQHF	TGTGCCAGTAGTATAGAGGGCAGAAATCAGCCCCAGCATTTT
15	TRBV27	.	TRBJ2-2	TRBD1	CASSHGTGSAGELFF	TGTGCCAGCAGCCACGGGACAGGGTCCGCCGGGGAGCTGTTTTTT
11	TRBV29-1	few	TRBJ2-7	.	CSVGAGYEQYF	TGCAGCGTTGGGGCAGGGTACGAGCAGTACTTC
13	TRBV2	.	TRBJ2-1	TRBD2	CASSASGRAEQFF	TGTGCCAGCAGTGCAAGCGGGAGGGCTGAGCAGTTCTTC
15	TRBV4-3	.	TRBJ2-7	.	CASSQDSLSSYEQYF	TGCGCCAGCAGCCAAGATTCTTTAAGCTCCTACGAGCAGTACTTC
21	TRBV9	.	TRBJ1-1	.	CASSVAGPFLGGIIMNTEAFF	TGTGCCAGCAGCGTAGCGGGCCCCTTTCTCGGAGGCATAATAATGAACACTGAAGCTTTCTTT
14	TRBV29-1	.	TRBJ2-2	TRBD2	CSVAIAGITGELFF	TGCAGCGTTGCGATAGCGGGAATTACCGGGGAGCTGTTTTTT
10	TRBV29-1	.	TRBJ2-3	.	CSTSTDTQYF	TGCAGCACAAGCACAGATACGCAGTATTTT
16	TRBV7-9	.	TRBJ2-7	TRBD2	CASSLVGSGGPYEQYF	TGTGCCAGCAGCTTAGTCGGTAGCGGGGGGCCCTACGAGCAGTACTTC
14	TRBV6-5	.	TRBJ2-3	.	CASSYSTSTDTQYF	TGTGCCAGCAGTTACTCGACTAGCACAGATACGCAGTATTTT
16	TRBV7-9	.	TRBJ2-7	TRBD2	CASSLDLSGRSYEQYF	TGTGCCAGCAGCTTAGATCTTAGCGGGAGGTCCTACGAGCAGTACTTC
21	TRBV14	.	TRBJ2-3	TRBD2	CASSQDAGLAEFLYSTDTQYF	TGTGCCAGCAGCCAAGATGCAGGACTAGCGGAATTCCTCTATAGCACAGATACGCAGTATTTT
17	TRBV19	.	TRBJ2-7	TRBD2	CASRGMREGLRRSEQYF	TGTGCCAGTAGAGGGATGCGGGAGGGCCTCAGGAGGAGCGAGCAGTACTTC
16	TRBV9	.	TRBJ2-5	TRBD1	CASSVGGGQAKETQYF	TGTGCCAGCAGCGTAGGAGGGGGACAGGCAAAAGAGACCCAGTACTTC
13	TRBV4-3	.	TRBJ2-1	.	CASSQAGNNEQFF	TGCGCCAGCAGCCAAGCGGGGAACAATGAGCAGTTCTTC
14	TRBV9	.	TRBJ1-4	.	CASSEQAYDEKLFF	TGTGCCAGCAGTGAACAGGCGTACGATGAAAAACTGTTTTTT
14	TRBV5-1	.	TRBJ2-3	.	CASSLAFVGDTQYF	TGCGCCAGCAGCTTGGCCTTTGTGGGGGATACGCAGTATTTT
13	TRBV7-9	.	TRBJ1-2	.	CASSFLDRQGYTF	TGTGCCAGCAGCTTTCTGGACCGGCAAGGCTACACCTTC
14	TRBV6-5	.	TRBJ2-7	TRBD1	CASSYGTDTNEQYF	TGTGCCAGCAGTTACGGGACAGACACAAACGAGCAGTACTTC
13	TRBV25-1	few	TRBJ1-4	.	CASSGDPNEKLFF	TGTGCCAGCAGTGGTGATCCTAATGAAAAACTGTTTTTT
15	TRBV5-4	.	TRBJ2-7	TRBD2	CASSPPGAGAAEQYF	TGTGCCAGCAGCCCCCCGGGAGCGGGAGCAGCCGAGCAGTACTTC
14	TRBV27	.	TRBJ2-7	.	CASSLGGGAQEQYF	TGTGCCAGCAGTTTAGGGGGTGGGGCGCAGGAGCAGTACTTC
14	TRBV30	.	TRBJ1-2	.	CAWSVGRGHYGYTF	TGTGCCTGGAGTGTTGGACGGGGGCACTATGGCTACACCTTC
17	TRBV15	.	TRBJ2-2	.	CATSVARGQGITGELFF	TGTGCCACCAGCGTAGCCCGCGGGCAGGGTATCACCGGGGAGCTGTTTTTT
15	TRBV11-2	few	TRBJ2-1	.	CASSFTSRLYNEQFF	TGTGCCAGCAGCTTTACAAGCCGGCTATACAATGAGCAGTTCTTC
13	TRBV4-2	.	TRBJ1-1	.	CASRPEGGTEAFF	TGTGCCAGCAGACCCGAGGGGGGAACTGAAGCTTTCTTT